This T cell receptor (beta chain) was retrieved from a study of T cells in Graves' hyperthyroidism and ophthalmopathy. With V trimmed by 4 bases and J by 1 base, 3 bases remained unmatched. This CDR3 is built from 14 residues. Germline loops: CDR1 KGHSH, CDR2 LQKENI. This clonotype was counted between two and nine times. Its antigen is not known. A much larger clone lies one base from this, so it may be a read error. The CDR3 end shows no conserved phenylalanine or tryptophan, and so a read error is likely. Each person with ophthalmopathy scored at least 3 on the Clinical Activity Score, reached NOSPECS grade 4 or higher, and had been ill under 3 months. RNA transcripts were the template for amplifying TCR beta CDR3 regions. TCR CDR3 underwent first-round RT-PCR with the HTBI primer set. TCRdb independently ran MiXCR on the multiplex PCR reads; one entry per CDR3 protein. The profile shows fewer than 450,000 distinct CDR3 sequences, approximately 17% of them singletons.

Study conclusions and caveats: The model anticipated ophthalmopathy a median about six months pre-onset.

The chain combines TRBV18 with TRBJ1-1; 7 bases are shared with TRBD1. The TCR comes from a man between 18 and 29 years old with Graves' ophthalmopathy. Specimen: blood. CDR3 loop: CASSQGQQNTEAFL. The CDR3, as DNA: TGTGCCAGCTCACAGGGACAGCAGAACACTGAAGCTTTCCTT.